A selection of T cell receptor beta chains follows, all from one sample in a study of post-analysis software for immune sequencing data. TCRdb independently ran MiXCR on the PCR reads; one entry per CDR3 protein. This table has roughly 700,000 distinct CDR3 sequences, roughly 29% appearing once. Sequencing used blood. The receptors come from a girl between 10 and 17 years old with multiple sclerosis. CDR3s include the opening cysteine and the closing phenylalanine or tryptophan. Each record gives: V gene, D gene, J gene, clone size, CDR3 protein, CDR3 DNA. The D gene is left open where the match is weak. Clone size, where shown, is once, few, many, or a class for clones that have expanded.

TRBV6-5	-	TRBJ1-1	few	CASSPRGVANTEAFF	TGTGCCAGCAGCCCTCGGGGGGTCGCGAACACTGAAGCTTTCTTT
TRBV6-2/TRBV6-3	TRBD2	TRBJ2-1	few	CANSPLGGTSVYNEQFF	TGTGCCAACAGTCCCCTGGGGGGGACTAGCGTTTACAATGAGCAGTTCTTC
TRBV20-1	-	TRBJ1-1	once	CSASSDRRETEAFF	TGCAGTGCTAGCTCGGACAGAAGGGAGACTGAAGCTTTCTTT
TRBV29-1	-	TRBJ2-1	few	CSVGGLGEQFF	TGCAGCGTCGGAGGGTTGGGTGAGCAGTTCTTC
TRBV7-9	-	TRBJ2-1	-	CASSTGLREQFF	TGTGCCAGCAGCACGGGACTGAGAGAGCAGTTCTTC
TRBV3-1	TRBD2	TRBJ2-1	-	CASSQDRTVTSGGLGEQFF	TGTGCCAGCAGCCAAGATCGGACTGTGACTAGCGGGGGTCTCGGGGAGCAGTTCTTC
TRBV6-2/TRBV6-3	TRBD1	TRBJ2-1	-	CARSYRGVLQGHEQFF	TGTGCCCGCAGCTACAGGGGAGTGCTTCAAGGGCATGAGCAGTTCTTC
TRBV20-1	TRBD1	TRBJ1-6	-	CSARPTGGGSPLHF	TGCAGTGCTAGACCCACAGGGGGCGGATCACCCCTCCACTTT
TRBV12-3/TRBV12-4	-	TRBJ2-1	many	CASSFGEQFF	TGTGCCAGCAGTTTTGGCGAGCAGTTCTTC
TRBV18	-	TRBJ1-2	-	CASSPLSKNYGYTF	TGTGCCAGCTCACCATTGTCAAAAAACTATGGCTACACCTTC
TRBV7-9	-	TRBJ1-6	-	CASSAGGRGPLRSPLHF	TGTGCCAGCAGCGCCGGCGGCAGGGGCCCTTTACGGTCACCCCTCCACTTT
TRBV11-2	-	TRBJ2-6	-	CASSLIISVANVLTF	TGTGCCAGCAGCCTAATCATCTCTGTGGCCAACGTCCTGACTTTC
TRBV6-6	-	TRBJ2-7	few	CASSFGTQVYEQYF	TGTGCCAGCAGTTTCGGGACACAGGTTTACGAGCAGTACTTC
TRBV7-2	-	TRBJ2-3	few	CASSPGRAQYF	TGTGCCAGCAGCCCCGGACGGGCGCAGTATTTT
TRBV5-1	-	TRBJ2-3	few	CASSLGHAGVGDTQYF	TGCGCCAGCAGCCTGGGTCACGCAGGGGTGGGAGATACGCAGTATTTT
TRBV5-1	TRBD2	TRBJ2-7	-	CASRTSYGSDEQYF	TGCGCCAGCAGGACTAGCTACGGGTCGGACGAGCAGTACTTC
TRBV20-1	-	TRBJ1-1	-	CSASFDGTPLAEAFF	TGCAGTGCTAGTTTCGACGGGACCCCCCTGGCTGAAGCTTTCTTT
TRBV5-1	-	TRBJ2-1	few	CASSSGLSGNEQFF	TGCGCCAGCAGCTCTGGACTTAGCGGCAATGAGCAGTTCTTC
TRBV27	TRBD1	TRBJ1-1	many	CASSTRQGNTEAFF	TGTGCCAGCAGTACCCGACAGGGGAACACTGAAGCTTTCTTT
TRBV7-2	-	TRBJ2-5	-	CASSVRPLAETQYF	TGTGCCAGCAGCGTAAGGCCTCTCGCGGAGACCCAGTACTTC